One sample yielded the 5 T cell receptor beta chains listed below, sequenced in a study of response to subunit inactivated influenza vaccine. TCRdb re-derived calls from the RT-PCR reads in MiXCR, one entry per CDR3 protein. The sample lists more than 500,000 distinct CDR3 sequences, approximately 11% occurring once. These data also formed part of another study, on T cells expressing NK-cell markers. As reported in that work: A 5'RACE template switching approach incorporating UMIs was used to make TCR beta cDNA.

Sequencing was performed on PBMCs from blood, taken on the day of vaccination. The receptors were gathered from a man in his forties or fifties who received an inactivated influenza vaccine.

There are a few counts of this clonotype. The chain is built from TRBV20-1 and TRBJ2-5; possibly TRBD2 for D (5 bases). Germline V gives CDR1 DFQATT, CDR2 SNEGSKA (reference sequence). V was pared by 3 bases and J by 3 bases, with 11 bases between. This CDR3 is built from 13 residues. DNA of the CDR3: TGCAGTGCTAGGAAGAGGGTAGAAGAGACCCAGTACTTC. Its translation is CSARKRVEETQYF.

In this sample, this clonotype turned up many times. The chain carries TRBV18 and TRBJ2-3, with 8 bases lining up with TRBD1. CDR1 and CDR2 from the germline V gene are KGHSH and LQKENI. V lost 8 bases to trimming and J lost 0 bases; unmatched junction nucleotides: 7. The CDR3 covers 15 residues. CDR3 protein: CASSPGQGSTDTQYF. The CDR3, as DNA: TGTGCCAGCAGTCCAGGACAGGGCAGCACAGATACGCAGTATTTT.

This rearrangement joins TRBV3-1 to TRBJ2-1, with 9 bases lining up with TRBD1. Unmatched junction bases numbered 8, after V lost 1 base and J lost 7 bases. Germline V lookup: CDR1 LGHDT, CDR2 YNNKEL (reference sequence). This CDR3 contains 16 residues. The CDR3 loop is CASSQGWDRAGNEQFF. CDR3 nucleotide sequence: TGTGCCAGCAGCCAAGGATGGGACAGGGCCGGTAATGAGCAGTTCTTC.

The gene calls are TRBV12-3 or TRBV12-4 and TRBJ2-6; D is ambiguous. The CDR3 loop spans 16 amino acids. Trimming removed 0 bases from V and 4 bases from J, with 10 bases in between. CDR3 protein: CASSLAPLGGANVLTF. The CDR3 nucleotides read TGTGCCAGCAGTTTAGCTCCTCTTGGAGGGGCCAACGTCCTGACTTTC.

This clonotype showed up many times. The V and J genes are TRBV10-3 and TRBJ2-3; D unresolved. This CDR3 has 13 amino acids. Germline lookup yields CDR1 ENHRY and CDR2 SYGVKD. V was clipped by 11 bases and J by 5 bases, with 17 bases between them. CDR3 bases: TGTGCCGTCGCGGATATCCCCATAGATACGCAGTATTTT. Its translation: CAVADIPIDTQYF.